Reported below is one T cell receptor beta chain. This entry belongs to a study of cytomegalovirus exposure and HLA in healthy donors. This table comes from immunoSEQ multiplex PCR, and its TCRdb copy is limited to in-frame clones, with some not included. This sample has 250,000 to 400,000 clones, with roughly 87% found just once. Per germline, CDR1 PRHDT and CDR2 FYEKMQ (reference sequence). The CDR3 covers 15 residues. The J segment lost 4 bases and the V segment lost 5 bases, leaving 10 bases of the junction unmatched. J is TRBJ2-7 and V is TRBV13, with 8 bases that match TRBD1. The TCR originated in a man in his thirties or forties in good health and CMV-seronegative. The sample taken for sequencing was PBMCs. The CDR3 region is CASSPGTGRGYEQYF. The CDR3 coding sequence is TGTGCCAGCAGCCCCGGGACAGGCCGGGGGTACGAGCAGTACTTC.